This TCR beta chain appears in the sequencing data of a study of T-cell reconstitution after alpha-beta-depleted transplantation in children. In regard to this clonotype: The antigen is not known.

Construction of the TCRbeta library involved unique molecular identifiers. TCRdb reanalysed the PCR reads using MiXCR and keeps one entry per CDR3 protein. This repertoire shows approximately 240,000 distinct CDR3 sequences, approximately 11% found once; its top ten account for roughly 27%. V lost 7 bases and J lost 4; bases outside the gene matches: 1. The CDR3 runs 11 residues. Germline loops: CDR1 SQVTM, CDR2 ANQGSEA. Findings and caveats of the study: Some patients' high day-60 TCRbeta diversity was traced to surviving recipient T cells and thymic progenitors. The main origin of T-cell counts and diversity one year after transplant was newly produced T cells. It was reported that alpha-beta T cells came from several hundred expanded graft clones (about two months after transplant).

The chain has TRBV29-1 and TRBJ2-1; 7 positions agree with TRBD2. The sequenced sample was PBMCs, obtained before TCRalphabeta/CD19-depleted stem cell transplant. This clonotype was obtained from a child less than two years old with acute myeloid leukemia, due to receive a stem cell transplant. CDR3 in DNA: TGCAGCGGGGGGGGATACAATGAGCAGTTCTTC. Protein: CSGGGYNEQFF.